This TCR beta chain was found in a study of blood T cell repertoires in COVID-19. Generated by immunoSEQ multiplex PCR, the TCRdb table keeps only in-frame clones and is missing some. The sample contains about 98,000 clones, 87% of which appear only once. Trimming took 2 bases from V and 1 from J, leaving 10 bases between them. This CDR3 spans 15 amino acids. Germline-derived CDR1 and CDR2 are WNHNN and SYGVQD (reference sequence). This clonotype was sampled from a man in his 70s with acute or convalescent COVID-19. Sequenced sample: peripheral blood. J is TRBJ2-3 and V is TRBV10-1; D uncertain. CDR3 nucleotide sequence: TGCGCCAGCAGTGAGACCGCGGCCGGCACAGATACGCAGTATTTT. Translation gives CASSETAAGTDTQYF.